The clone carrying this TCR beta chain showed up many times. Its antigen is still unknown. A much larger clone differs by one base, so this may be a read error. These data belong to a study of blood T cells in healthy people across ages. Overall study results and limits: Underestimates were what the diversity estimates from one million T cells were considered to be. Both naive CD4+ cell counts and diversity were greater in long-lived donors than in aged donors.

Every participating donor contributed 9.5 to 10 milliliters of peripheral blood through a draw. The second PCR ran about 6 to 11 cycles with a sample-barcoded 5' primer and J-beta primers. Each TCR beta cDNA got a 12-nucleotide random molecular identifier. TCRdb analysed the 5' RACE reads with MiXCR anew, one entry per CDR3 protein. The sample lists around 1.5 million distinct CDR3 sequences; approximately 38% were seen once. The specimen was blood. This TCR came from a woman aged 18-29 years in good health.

CDR3 in amino acids: CASSGGGLVDEQYF. CDR3 nucleotides: TGCGCCAGCAGTGGAGGAGGGCTGGTAGATGAGCAGTACTTC. The chain couples TRBV5-1 to TRBJ2-5; TRBD2 might be the D (6 bases). CDR3 length equals 14 residues. Germline CDR1 reads SGHRS; CDR2 reads YFSETQ. V gave up 5 bases and J gave up 11 bases, with 22 bases separating them.